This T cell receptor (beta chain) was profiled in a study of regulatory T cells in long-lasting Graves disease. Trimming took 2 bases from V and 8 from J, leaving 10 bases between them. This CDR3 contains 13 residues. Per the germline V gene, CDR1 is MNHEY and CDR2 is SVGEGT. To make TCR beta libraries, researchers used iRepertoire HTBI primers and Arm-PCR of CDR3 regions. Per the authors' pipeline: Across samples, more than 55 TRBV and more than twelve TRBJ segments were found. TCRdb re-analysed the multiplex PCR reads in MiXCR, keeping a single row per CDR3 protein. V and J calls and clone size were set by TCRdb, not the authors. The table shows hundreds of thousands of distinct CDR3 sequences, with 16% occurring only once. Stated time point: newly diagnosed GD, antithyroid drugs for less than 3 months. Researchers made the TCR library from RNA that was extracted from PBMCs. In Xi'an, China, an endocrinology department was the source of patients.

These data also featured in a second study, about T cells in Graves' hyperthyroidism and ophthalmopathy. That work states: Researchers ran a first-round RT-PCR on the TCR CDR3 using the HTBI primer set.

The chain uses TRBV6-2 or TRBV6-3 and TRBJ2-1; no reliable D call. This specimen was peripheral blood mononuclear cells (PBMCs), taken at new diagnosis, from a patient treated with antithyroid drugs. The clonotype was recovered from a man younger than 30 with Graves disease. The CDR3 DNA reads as TGTGCCAGCAGTTACGGGCAGGCGTATGAGCAGTTCTTC. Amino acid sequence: CASSYGQAYEQFF.